Following are 24 T cell receptor beta chains from one sample sequenced in a study of blood T cells in healthy people across ages. It was with a sample-barcoded 5' primer and a J-beta primer mix that a second PCR of roughly 7 to 12 cycles was run. TCRdb itself ran the 5' RACE reads through MiXCR, one entry per CDR3 protein. The sample shows about 1.1 million distinct CDR3 sequences, around two fifths of them seen only once. Sequencing used blood. These receptor sequences come from a young man in good health.

This clonotype was detected only a few times. V usage is TRBV9 and J usage is TRBJ2-3; 9 bases are a match to TRBD1. The CDR3 has 16 residues. The V segment lost 0 bases and the J segment 5 bases; nucleotides outside the gene matches: 7. Germline CDR1 is SGDLS and CDR2 is YYNGEE. The CDR3 DNA reads as TGTGCCAGCAGCGTAGGACGGACAGGGGTGGTAGATACGCAGTATTTT. It codes for CASSVGRTGVVDTQYF.

The CDR3 loop reads CSARVGTHEQYF. CDR3 bases: TGCAGTGCTAGAGTGGGTACGCACGAGCAGTACTTC. V and J are TRBV20-1 and TRBJ2-7; D is unresolved. V lost 1 base to trimming and J lost 5 bases, with 9 bases between them. Germline CDR1 DFQATT, CDR2 SNEGSKA (reference sequence). This CDR3 region has 12 residues.

The chain recombines TRBV5-1 with TRBJ2-7; maybe TRBD1 (6 bases). V was clipped by 3 bases and J by 3 bases, with 10 bases between them. CDR3 length: 13 residues. Looked up from germline, CDR1 is SGHRS and CDR2 is YFSETQ. CDR3 region: CASSWDTIYEQYF. CDR3 in DNA: TGCGCCAGCAGCTGGGACACAATCTACGAGCAGTACTTC.

This clonotype occurred once. DNA for the CDR3: TGTGCCAGCACGATCCTAGCCAAAAACATTCAGTACTTC. This translates into CASTILAKNIQYF. The chain recombines TRBV12-3 or TRBV12-4 with TRBJ2-4; D gene uncertain. Trimming took 7 bases from V and 0 from J, leaving 7 bases between them. The CDR3 sequence is 13 residues long.

This clonotype turned up a few times. The chain is built from TRBV2 and TRBJ1-2; D is undetermined. Trimming pared 8 bases from V and 4 bases from J, leaving 17 bases between. Germline V gives CDR1 SNHLY, CDR2 FYNNEI. The CDR3 spans 14 residues. The CDR3 DNA sequence: TGTGCCAGCGAGTCACCGGTCGGCTCCTATGGCTACACCTTC. Its translation is CASESPVGSYGYTF. The entire variable domain, with the rest obtained from reference TRBV2 and TRBJ1-2, is as follows: EPEVTQTPSHQVTQMGQEVILRCVPISNHLYFYWYRQILGQKVEFLVSFYNNEISEKSEIFDDQFSVERPDGSNFTLKIRSTKLEDSAMYFCASESPVGSYGYTFGSGTRLTVV.

The chain couples TRBV24-1 to TRBJ1-1; D remains ambiguous. CDR1 is KGHDR, CDR2 SFDVKD, per germline. Trimming removed 5 bases from V and 8 bases from J, with 11 bases in between. CDR3 size: 12 residues. CDR3 in DNA: TGTGCCACCAGTGGGAAAGGGATGGAAGCTTTCTTT. Amino acids: CATSGKGMEAFF.

Here the CDR3 reads CASSRSGSYGYTF. Here the CDR3 DNA reads TGTGCCAGCAGTAGGAGCGGGAGCTATGGCTACACCTTC. The chain joins TRBV27 to TRBJ1-2, with no clear D. Germline assignment: CDR1 MNHEY and CDR2 SMNVEV (reference sequence). Trimming removed 5 bases at V and 4 bases at J, with 11 bases between. The CDR3 spans 13 residues.

The chain recombines TRBV2 with TRBJ2-7; TRBD1 matches 7 bases. The germline V gene encodes CDR1 SNHLY and CDR2 FYNNEI. V trimming: 4 bases; J trimming: 0 bases; junction bases outside the gene matches: 3. This CDR3 region has 14 residues. In DNA form, the CDR3 reads TGTGCCAGCAGTGGGGACAGAGTCTCCTACGAGCAGTACTTC. Translated, it gives CASSGDRVSYEQYF. The variable domain in full, completed from reference TRBV2 and TRBJ2-7, reads EPEVTQTPSHQVTQMGQEVILRCVPISNHLYFYWYRQILGQKVEFLVSFYNNEISEKSEIFDDQFSVERPDGSNFTLKIRSTKLEDSAMYFCASSGDRVSYEQYFGPGTRLTVT.

J is TRBJ1-4 and V is TRBV4-1; no reliable D call. CDR1 and CDR2 (germline): MGHRA, YSYEKL. V lost 4 bases to trimming and J lost 5 bases, with 14 bases between them. The CDR3 spans 15 residues. CDR3 DNA sequence: TGCGCCAGCAGCCGCCAGGTATCGGGGAATGAAAAACTGTTTTTT. Its translation: CASSRQVSGNEKLFF.

This clonotype was seen a few times. The CDR3 region is CASSLAEARGYTF. The CDR3 DNA follows: TGTGCCAGCAGTCTCGCGGAGGCCCGTGGCTACACCTTC. The V gene is TRBV9, the J gene TRBJ1-2; D ambiguous. Trimming cost V 5 bases and J 7 bases, with 15 bases left between them. The CDR3 is 13 residues long. Germline V lookup: CDR1 SGDLS, CDR2 YYNGEE.

This clonotype has more than one count but fewer than ten. The gene calls are TRBV20-1 and TRBJ1-5; tentatively, D is TRBD1 (5 bases). Trimming removed 3 bases from V and 1 base from J, with 19 bases in between. CDR3 length: 17 amino acids. Germline V gene lookup returns CDR1 DFQATT and CDR2 SNEGSKA (reference sequence). The CDR3 DNA reads TGCAGTGCTAGTGGTTTAACCGGGACCAAGAGCAATCAGCCCCAGCATTTT. Translated, it gives CSASGLTGTKSNQPQHF.

CDR3 bases: TGTGCCAGCAGTCGACCGGGACAGGGCAATCAGCCCCAGCATTTT. Protein product: CASSRPGQGNQPQHF. The genes are TRBV25-1 and TRBJ1-5; TRBD1 agrees at 8 bases. CDR3 length equals 15 residues. V was pared by 5 bases and J by 2 bases, with 5 bases of the junction left unmatched. Germline lookup yields CDR1 MGHDK and CDR2 SYGVNS.

This clonotype was recorded a few times. The rearrangement links TRBV11-2 to TRBJ1-4; D might be TRBD1 (5 bases). The germline V gene encodes CDR1 SGHAT and CDR2 FQNNGV. Trimming took off 3 bases at V and 6 bases at J, with 17 bases between the two ends. The CDR3 consists of 16 residues. Here the CDR3 DNA reads TGTGCCAGCAGCTTCGTGCTGGGGCAGAGGGATGAAAAACTGTTTTTT. It translates to CASSFVLGQRDEKLFF.

The chain couples TRBV20-1 to TRBJ1-1; D not resolved. The CDR3 is made up of 15 amino acids. CDR1 and CDR2 (germline): DFQATT, SNEGSKA (reference sequence). The V and J ends lost 6 bases and 5 bases respectively, with 22 bases between them. For the CDR3, the DNA is TGCAGTGCCCCCCCGGCAGCCAAAGGGAATACTGAAGCTTTCTTT. Its protein product is CSAPPAAKGNTEAFF.

This clonotype was counted only a few times. This sequence joins TRBV7-2 and TRBJ1-1; D gene unclear. The V gene's germline CDR1 is SGHTA and CDR2 FQGNSA. Trimming left V 1 base short and J 1 base short, with 7 bases between. CDR3 size: 14 residues. In DNA form, the CDR3 reads TGTGCCAGCAGCTTAGTAAGACAGAACACTGAAGCTTTCTTT. This translates into CASSLVRQNTEAFF.

This clonotype turned up a few times. The chain uses TRBV10-3 and TRBJ2-2, with 11 bases lining up with TRBD1. V was pared by 6 bases and J by 3 bases, with 3 bases of the junction left unmatched. The CDR3 consists of 15 residues. Germline CDR1 and CDR2: ENHRY and SYGVKD. The CDR3 sequence: CAIRPGQGDTGELFF. The CDR3 DNA follows: TGTGCCATCAGGCCGGGACAGGGGGACACCGGGGAGCTGTTTTTT.

The chain combines TRBV3-1 with TRBJ2-6; D possibly corresponds to TRBD1 (6 bases). The CDR3 totals 17 residues. Trimming cost V 3 bases and J 0 bases, with 12 bases left between them. Per germline, CDR1 LGHDT and CDR2 YNNKEL (reference sequence). CDR3: CASSQTGTRSGANVLTF. CDR3 DNA: TGTGCCAGCAGCCAGACAGGTACCCGCTCTGGGGCCAACGTCCTGACTTTC.

This clonotype was found a few times. J is TRBJ1-1 and V is TRBV5-1; D might be TRBD1 (6 bases). CDR3 length equals 16 residues. V was trimmed by 0 bases and J by 1 base, leaving 13 bases between them. CDR1 is SGHRS and CDR2 is YFSETQ in the germline V gene. CDR3 sequence: CASSLGPGASNTEAFF. CDR3 bases: TGCGCCAGCAGCTTGGGTCCAGGGGCGTCGAACACTGAAGCTTTCTTT.

This chain uses TRBV29-1 with TRBJ2-7, with TRBD1 identical over 7 bases. CDR3 length equals 13 residues. Germline V gene lookup returns CDR1 SQVTM and CDR2 ANQGSEA. Trimming at V came to 5 bases and at J to 2 bases, leaving 6 bases not matched to a gene. The CDR3 reads CSVSTGRAYEQYF. The CDR3, as DNA: TGCAGCGTTTCGACAGGGCGAGCCTACGAGCAGTACTTC.

For this clonotype: One end of the junction is discordant with germline, which a read error may explain. The chain recombines TRBV28 with TRBJ1-1, with a weak D call TRBD1 (6 bases). This CDR3 is 15 amino acids long. CDR1 is MDHEN and CDR2 is SYDVKM in the germline V gene. CDR3 DNA: TGTGCCAGCGAAACTGGGGGCAGCTTGAACACGGAAGCTTTCTTT. It yields the protein CASETGGSLNTEAFF.

This chain uses TRBV25-1 with TRBJ1-1; 7 bases align to TRBD1. Trimming took 3 bases from V and 6 from J; bases not matched to a gene: 10. CDR1 MGHDK and CDR2 SYGVNS come from the germline V gene. The CDR3 totals 15 residues. In DNA, the CDR3 is TGTGCCAGCAGTGACTCGGGACAGTACTTTGCTGAAGCTTTCTTT. Residues: CASSDSGQYFAEAFF.

In this sample, this clonotype turned up a few times. This chain connects TRBV4-2 to TRBJ1-5; TRBD1 is a possible D gene (5 bases). Germline CDR1 LGHNA, CDR2 YNFKEQ. The CDR3 extends over 16 amino acids. V was clipped by 0 bases and J by 4 bases, with 13 bases between them. The CDR3 protein is CASSQEQVGKNQPQHF. CDR3 in DNA: TGTGCCAGCAGCCAAGAACAGGTAGGAAAGAATCAGCCCCAGCATTTT.

At least ten counts were recorded for this clonotype. The chain has TRBV2 and TRBJ2-7; 7 positions match TRBD1. J was trimmed by 6 bases and V by 6 bases; bases with no gene match: 8. CDR1 and CDR2 (germline): SNHLY, FYNNEI. CDR3 length: 13 amino acids. The CDR3 region is CASRSRQGPEQYF. In DNA, the CDR3 is TGTGCCAGCAGATCCAGACAGGGTCCCGAGCAGTACTTC.

This clonotype turned up a few times. This chain uses TRBV20-1 with TRBJ1-2; 8 nucleotides match TRBD1. The trim removed 6 bases at V and 2 bases at J, leaving 8 bases unmatched. Germline CDR1 and CDR2: DFQATT and SNEGSKA (reference sequence). This CDR3 spans 14 amino acids. The CDR3 DNA follows: TGCAGTGCGGCCGGGACAGGCAACAACTATGGCTACACCTTC. Protein product: CSAAGTGNNYGYTF.